The 27 T cell receptor beta chains given below trace back to one sample, sequenced in a study of shared clonotypes between healthy human individuals. Assay used: immunoSEQ multiplex PCR; TCRdb lists only in-frame clones, some missing. The sample carries over 95,000 clones, about 45% recorded once. Input material: PBMCs. The receptors shown here come from a woman between 40 and 55 years old in good health. Some clones in this sample may be carry-over from other donors' samples.

This clone has at least ten counts. The chain recombines TRBV29-1 with TRBJ2-1; tentatively, D is TRBD1 or TRBD2 (6 bases each). Germline V gene data show CDR1 as SQVTM and CDR2 as ANQGSEA. The CDR3 length is 15 residues. Trimming stripped 7 bases from V and 2 bases from J, with 18 bases between. This CDR3 reads CSARGGMITYNEQFF. CDR3 nucleotides: TGCAGCGCTCGAGGGGGGATGATCACCTACAATGAGCAGTTCTTC.

In this sample, this clone turned up a few times. The V call is TRBV5-5, the J call TRBJ2-3, with 8 bases aligning to TRBD2. The CDR3 runs to 15 residues. After removal of 3 bases from V and 11 bases from J, the junction contained 14 bases not matched to a gene. Germline V lookup: CDR1 SGHKS, CDR2 YYEKEE (reference sequence). The CDR3 sequence: CASSSSGLSGMEQYF. Here the CDR3 DNA reads TGTGCCAGCAGCTCCTCCGGGCTTAGCGGGATGGAGCAGTATTTT.

This clone was detected only a few times. The chain links TRBV6-5 to TRBJ1-2; the match to TRBD1 covers 7 bases. CDR1 MNHEY and CDR2 SVGAGI come from the germline V gene. The CDR3 is made up of 14 amino acids. The junction had 6 bases not matched to a gene; V was cut back by 5 bases and J by 3 bases. The CDR3 DNA reads TGTGCCAGCAGTGCGGACAGGTCCTACTATGGCTACACCTTC. Residues: CASSADRSYYGYTF.

V gene TRBV7-6 combines with J gene TRBJ2-1; D remains ambiguous. This CDR3 has 12 residues. The V gene's germline CDR1 is SGHVS and CDR2 FNYEAQ. Trimming stripped 5 bases from V and 6 bases from J, with 8 bases between. CDR3 in amino acids: CASSASPNEQFF. The CDR3 DNA reads TGTGCCAGCAGCGCCTCACCCAATGAGCAGTTCTTC.

This clone was detected once. This chain links TRBV19 with TRBJ1-1; possible D gene TRBD1, 5 bases. V dropped 7 bases and J dropped 4 bases, with 16 bases sitting between them. CDR1 is LNHDA, CDR2 SQIVND, per germline (reference sequence). This CDR3 has 14 amino acids. The CDR3 DNA follows: TGTGCCAGTACACGGGGGGGAGGGAGCACTGAAGCTTTCTTT. Translating gives CASTRGGGSTEAFF.

The chain combines TRBV30 with TRBJ1-5; TRBD1 aligns across 8 bases. This CDR3 spans 16 amino acids. V lost 0 bases to trimming and J lost 2 bases; unmatched junction nucleotides: 6. The V gene's germline CDR1 is GTSNPN and CDR2 SVGIG (reference sequence). CDR3 nucleotides: TGTGCCTGGAGTGTAAGAGGACAGGGTGGCAATCAGCCCCAGCATTTT. Protein product: CAWSVRGQGGNQPQHF. The entire variable domain, with the rest obtained from reference TRBV30 and TRBJ1-5, is as follows: SQTIHQWPATLVQPVGSPLSLECTVEGTSNPNLYWYRQAAGRGLQLLFYSVGIGQISSEVPQNLSASRPQDRQFILSSKKLLLSDSGFYLCAWSVRGQGGNQPQHFGDGTRLSIL.

Comment on this clone: A read error likely explains this, since a far larger clone differs by one base. The rearrangement links TRBV30 to TRBJ2-1; TRBD2 matches at 9 bases. Germline values: CDR1 GTSNPN, CDR2 SVGIG (reference sequence). The CDR3 is made up of 13 amino acids. DNA of the CDR3: TGTGCCCGGGGGGGACTAGCCTACAATGAGCAGCTCTTC. It is translated as CARGGLAYNEQLF.

This clone was counted only a few times. A far bigger clonotype differs at one base, so this is likely a read error. The rearrangement joins TRBV5-5 to TRBJ1-5, with D perhaps matching TRBD1 (5 bases). The V gene lost 7 bases and the J gene lost 6 bases, with 14 bases spanning the gap. The CDR3 loop spans 13 amino acids. Germline V gene lookup returns CDR1 SGHKS and CDR2 YYEKEE (reference sequence). The CDR3 protein is CASGQGDGQPQHF. The CDR3 nucleotides read TGTGCCAGCGGCCAAGGGGACGGTCAGCCCCAGCATTTT.

This clone was observed a single time. This chain connects TRBV4-1 to TRBJ2-1, with 10 bases identical to TRBD2. The CDR3 has 14 amino acids. J gave up 9 bases and V 3 bases, and 5 bases lay outside the gene matches. Looked up from germline, CDR1 is MGHRA and CDR2 is YSYEKL. The CDR3 region is CASSQSGRAIEQFF. The CDR3 nucleotides read TGCGCCAGCAGCCAGAGCGGGAGGGCCATTGAGCAGTTCTTC.

This chain uses TRBV29-1 with TRBJ2-5; no definite D call. V was trimmed by 4 bases and J by 2 bases, leaving 8 bases between them. The CDR3 is 12 amino acids. Germline-derived CDR1 and CDR2 are SQVTM and ANQGSEA. In DNA, the CDR3 is TGCAGCGTTGGGACCCAACAAGAGACCCAGTACTTC. It yields the protein CSVGTQQETQYF. Filled out from reference TRBV29-1 and TRBJ2-5, the complete variable domain reads SAVISQKPSRDICQRGTSLTIQCQVDSQVTMMFWYRQQPGQSLTLIATANQGSEATYESGFVIDKFPISRPNLTFSTLTVSNMSPEDSSIYLCSVGTQQETQYFGPGTRLLVL.

Concerning this clone itself: This is likely an artifact of a read error, given a far larger clone one base away. The chain couples TRBV28 to TRBJ2-4; D unresolved. This CDR3 is built from 15 residues. Trimming removed 6 bases at V and 5 bases at J, with 17 bases between. From germline, CDR1 is MDHEN and CDR2 SYDVKM. The CDR3 here is CASRGSQASQNIQYF. The CDR3 DNA is TGTGCCAGCAGGGGAAGTCAGGCCTCGCAAAACATTCAGTACTTC.

The chain combines TRBV6-8 with TRBJ2-1; TRBD2 agrees at 11 bases. Germline V gives CDR1 MNHGY, CDR2 SAAAGT. The CDR3 consists of 15 residues. V dropped 3 bases and J dropped 5; count of bases not matched to a gene: 3. The CDR3 loop is CASSYSTSGDNEQFF. CDR3 coding DNA: TGTGCCAGCAGTTATTCGACTAGCGGGGACAATGAGCAGTTCTTC.

This chain links TRBV29-1 with TRBJ2-7; 8 bases agree with TRBD2. CDR1 is SQVTM and CDR2 is ANQGSEA in the germline V gene. The V segment lost 6 bases and the J segment 5 bases; nucleotides outside the gene matches: 6. The CDR3 has 12 amino acids. The CDR3 region is CSVLAAGHEQYF. The DNA for the CDR3 is TGCAGCGTACTAGCGGCAGGCCACGAGCAGTACTTC.

This clone appeared many times. The chain joins TRBV6-4 to TRBJ2-2; maybe TRBD2 (6 bases). Germline lookup yields CDR1 MRHNA and CDR2 SNTAGT. Deletions cut 4 bases from V and 2 bases from J, with 8 bases between. This CDR3 has 14 amino acids. In nucleotides, the CDR3 is TGTGCCAGCAGTGCGGGGGTCAACACCGGGGAGCTGTTTTTT. This translates into CASSAGVNTGELFF.

Worth noting for this clone: A far larger clone is one nucleotide away, so this likely arose from a read error. At the DNA level, this CDR3 is encoded by other sequences in the same sample as well. The chain has TRBV29-1 and TRBJ2-4; D gene unclear. The CDR3 contains 12 residues. V was clipped by 6 bases and J by 13 bases, with 19 bases between them. Germline CDR1 reads SQVTM; CDR2 reads ANQGSEA. The DNA for the CDR3 is TGCAGCGTGACCGACGCGGAGCGTGTCCAGTACTTC. This translates into CSVTDAERVQYF.

This chain joins TRBV19 and TRBJ1-5; D is unresolved. The CDR3 is 13 residues long. V dropped 0 bases and J dropped 5 bases, with 5 bases sitting between them. The germline gives CDR1 LNHDA, CDR2 SQIVND (reference sequence). The CDR3 sequence is CASSIDADQPQHF. CDR3 nucleotides: TGTGCCAGTAGTATAGATGCTGATCAGCCCCAGCATTTT.

For this clone: A read error is likely here: a far larger clone is one base away. This chain connects TRBV5-1 to TRBJ1-3, with D perhaps TRBD1 (6 bases). Germline CDR1 is SGHRS and CDR2 is YFSETQ. This CDR3 is 14 amino acids long. The CDR3 is CASSPQGSGNTMYF. Here the CDR3 DNA reads TGCGCCAGCAGCCCACAGGGTTCTGGAAACACCATGTATTTT.

This clone has a count of ten or more. The sample has other DNA sequences that encode this CDR3 too. The gene calls are TRBV9 and TRBJ2-2; D is perhaps TRBD2 (5 bases). Deletions cut 0 bases from V and 4 bases from J, with 16 bases between. CDR3 length: 17 residues. CDR1 and CDR2 from the germline V gene are SGDLS and YYNGEE. The CDR3 nucleotides are TGTGCCAGCAGCGTAGGGGTGCTCCGGGCGGGCACCGGGGAGCTGTTTTTT. As protein: CASSVGVLRAGTGELFF. The whole variable domain, filled in from reference TRBV9 and TRBJ2-2, reads DSGVTQTPKHLITATGQRVTLRCSPRSGDLSVYWYQQSLDQGLQFLIQYYNGEERAKGNILERFSAQQFPDLHSELNLSSLELGDSALYFCASSVGVLRAGTGELFFGEGSRLTVL.

V gene TRBV6-4 combines with J gene TRBJ2-1, with 13 bases matching TRBD2. The CDR3 covers 15 residues. After removal of 3 bases from V and 9 bases from J, the junction contained 5 bases not matched to a gene. Per the germline V gene, CDR1 is MRHNA and CDR2 is SNTAGT. CDR3 in DNA: TGTGCCAGCAGTGAACTAGCGGGAGGGGATGGTGAGCAGTTCTTC. This codes for CASSELAGGDGEQFF.

The chain links TRBV29-1 to TRBJ2-1, with unresolved D. V was trimmed by 4 bases and J by 11 bases, leaving 15 bases between them. Germline V lookup: CDR1 SQVTM, CDR2 ANQGSEA. The CDR3 length is 12 residues. Here the CDR3 DNA reads TGCAGCGTTGGGAGTGGTGGGCACAAGCAGTTCTTC. The encoded protein is CSVGSGGHKQFF.

Of note for this clone: The junction departs from the called germline gene at one end, perhaps through a read error. V usage is TRBV30 and J usage is TRBJ1-2, with no clear D. The CDR3 sequence is 8 residues long. Germline values: CDR1 GTSNPN, CDR2 SVGIG (reference sequence). The CDR3 protein is CAWNGHTF. The CDR3 DNA follows: TGTGCCTGGAATGGCCACACCTTC.

This clone was seen a few times. The chain is built from TRBV29-1 and TRBJ2-7; D call uncertain. This CDR3 is 11 amino acids long. Trimming removed 1 base at V and 4 bases at J, with 5 bases between. CDR1 is SQVTM and CDR2 is ANQGSEA in the germline V gene. CDR3 nucleotide sequence: TGCAGCGTTGAAGTTGGATACGAGCAGTACTTC. It is translated as CSVEVGYEQYF.

As to this clone: A read error is possible here, since a much larger clone lies one base away. The V gene is TRBV4-2, the J gene TRBJ2-1; 12 positions match TRBD2. This CDR3 comprises 15 residues. With V trimmed by 8 bases and J by 9 bases, 11 bases remained unmatched. The germline CDR1 and CDR2 sequences are LGHNA and YNFKEQ. Here the CDR3 DNA reads TGTGCCAGCGGCCCTAGCGGGAGGGCGGGGGGTGAGCAGTTCTTC. This gives the protein CASGPSGRAGGEQFF.

This rearrangement joins TRBV30 to TRBJ2-7; 9 bases are shared with TRBD1. The V segment lost 0 bases and the J segment 4 bases; nucleotides outside the gene matches: 1. The V gene's germline CDR1 is GTSNPN and CDR2 SVGIG (reference sequence). The CDR3 is made up of 13 amino acids. CDR3 region: CAWSVTGGYEQYF. The CDR3 DNA is TGTGCCTGGAGTGTGACAGGGGGGTACGAGCAGTACTTC.

This clone occurred many times. The chain has TRBV7-9 and TRBJ2-1, with TRBD2 identical over 10 bases. CDR1 is SEHNR, CDR2 FQNEAQ, per germline (reference sequence). There are 15 residues in the CDR3. The V gene end was trimmed by 4 bases and the J gene end by 4 bases; junction bases not matched to a gene: 4. In nucleotides, the CDR3 is TGTGCCAGCAGCTGGACTAGCGGTACTTACAATGAGCAGTTCTTC. Protein sequence: CASSWTSGTYNEQFF.

This chain links TRBV29-1 with TRBJ2-3; maybe TRBD1 (6 bases). Trimming removed 2 bases from V and 1 base from J, with 19 bases in between. Germline V gene lookup returns CDR1 SQVTM and CDR2 ANQGSEA. This CDR3 is 17 amino acids long. CDR3 amino acids: CSVEPPSGTLGTDTQYF. In nucleotides, the CDR3 is TGCAGCGTTGAACCACCATCCGGGACACTAGGCACAGATACGCAGTATTTT.

In regard to this clone: Given the absence of the conserved phenylalanine or tryptophan at the CDR3 end, a read error is likely. The V call is TRBV19, the J call TRBJ2-7; the D gene is possibly TRBD1 (6 bases). Germline loops: CDR1 LNHDA, CDR2 SQIVND (reference sequence). Trimming shortened V by 1 base and J by 3 bases, and 13 bases separated the two germline ends. The CDR3 totals 15 residues. The CDR3 DNA sequence: TGTGCCAGTAGTATAGCTCGACAGGCCGTCTACGAGCAGTACCTC. Its protein is CASSIARQAVYEQYL.